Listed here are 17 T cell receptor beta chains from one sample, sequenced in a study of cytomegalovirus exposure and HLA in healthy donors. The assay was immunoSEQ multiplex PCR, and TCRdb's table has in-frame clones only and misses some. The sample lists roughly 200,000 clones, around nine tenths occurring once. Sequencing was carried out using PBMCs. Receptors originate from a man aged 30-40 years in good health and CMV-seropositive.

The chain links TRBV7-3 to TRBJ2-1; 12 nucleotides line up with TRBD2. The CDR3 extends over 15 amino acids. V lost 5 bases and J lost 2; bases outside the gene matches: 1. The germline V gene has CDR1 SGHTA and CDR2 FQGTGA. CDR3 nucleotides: TGTGCCAGCAGCCGACTAGCGGGAGCCTACAATGAGCAGTTCTTC. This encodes CASSRLAGAYNEQFF.

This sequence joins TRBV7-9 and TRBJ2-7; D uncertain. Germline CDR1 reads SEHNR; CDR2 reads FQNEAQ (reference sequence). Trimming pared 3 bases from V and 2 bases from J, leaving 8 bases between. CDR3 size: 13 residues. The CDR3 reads CASSFSQPYEQYF. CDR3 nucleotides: TGTGCCAGCAGCTTTTCCCAGCCCTACGAGCAGTACTTC.

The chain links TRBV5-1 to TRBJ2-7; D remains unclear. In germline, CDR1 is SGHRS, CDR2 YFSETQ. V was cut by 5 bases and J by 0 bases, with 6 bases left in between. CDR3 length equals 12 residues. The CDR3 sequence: CASRLDSYEQYF. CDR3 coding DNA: TGCGCCAGCAGGTTAGACTCCTACGAGCAGTACTTC.

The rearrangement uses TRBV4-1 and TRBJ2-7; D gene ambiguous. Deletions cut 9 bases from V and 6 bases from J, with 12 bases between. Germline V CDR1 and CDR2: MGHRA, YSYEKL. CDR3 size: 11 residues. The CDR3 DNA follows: TGCGCCAGATCTGAATTTAGCGAGCAGTACTTC. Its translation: CARSEFSEQYF.

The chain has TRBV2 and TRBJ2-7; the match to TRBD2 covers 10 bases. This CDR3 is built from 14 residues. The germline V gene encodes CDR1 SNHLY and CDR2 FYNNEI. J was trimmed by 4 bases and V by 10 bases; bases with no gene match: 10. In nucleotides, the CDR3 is TGTGCCATATCAAAGCGGGAGGGTCCTTACGAGCAGTACTTC. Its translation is CAISKREGPYEQYF. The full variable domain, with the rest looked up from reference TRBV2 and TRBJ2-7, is EPEVTQTPSHQVTQMGQEVILRCVPISNHLYFYWYRQILGQKVEFLVSFYNNEISEKSEIFDDQFSVERPDGSNFTLKIRSTKLEDSAMYFCAISKREGPYEQYFGPGTRLTVT.

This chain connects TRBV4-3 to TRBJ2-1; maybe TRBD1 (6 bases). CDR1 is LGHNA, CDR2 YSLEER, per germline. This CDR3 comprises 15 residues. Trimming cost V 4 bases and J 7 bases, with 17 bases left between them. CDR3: CASSLNAGVRNEQFF. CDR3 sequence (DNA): TGCGCCAGCAGCCTCAACGCAGGGGTGCGAAATGAGCAGTTCTTC.

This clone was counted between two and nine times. CDR3 nucleotide sequence: TGCGCCAGCAGCCATTCCCACGGGACAGGGATGGGAACCGGCAATCAGCCCCAGCATTTT. Translated, it gives CASSHSHGTGMGTGNQPQHF. The chain links TRBV4-1 to TRBJ1-5; 9 bases line up with TRBD1. This CDR3 has 20 residues. The V segment lost 3 bases and the J segment 2 bases; nucleotides outside the gene matches: 17. Looked up from germline, CDR1 is MGHRA and CDR2 is YSYEKL.

In nucleotides, the CDR3 is TGTGCCAGCAGTTCCCTCCGTCCGGAGACGGGTTCACCCCTCCACTTT. Protein product: CASSSLRPETGSPLHF. This rearrangement joins TRBV6-5 to TRBJ1-6; D ambiguous. The CDR3 has 16 residues. Germline V gene sequence: CDR1 MNHEY, CDR2 SVGAGI. The V end lost 4 bases, the J end lost 9 bases, and 19 bases lay between the germline ends.

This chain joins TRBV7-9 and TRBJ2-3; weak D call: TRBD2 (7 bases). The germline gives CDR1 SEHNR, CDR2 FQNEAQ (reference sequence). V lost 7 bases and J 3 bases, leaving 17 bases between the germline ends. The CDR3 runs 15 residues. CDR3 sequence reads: CASTDEGGGTDTQYF. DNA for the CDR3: TGTGCCAGCACCGATGAGGGGGGGGGTACAGATACGCAGTATTTT.

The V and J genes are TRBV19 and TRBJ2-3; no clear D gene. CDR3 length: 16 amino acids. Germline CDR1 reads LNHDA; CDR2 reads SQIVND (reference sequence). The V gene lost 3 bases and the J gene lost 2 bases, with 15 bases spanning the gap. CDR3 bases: TGTGCCAGTAGTATGCAGTACTCGTTTAACACAGATACGCAGTATTTT. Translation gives CASSMQYSFNTDTQYF.

CDR3 sequence: CASSDPGGANYGYTF. The CDR3 region has the DNA TGTGCCAGCAGCGACCCAGGGGGTGCTAACTATGGCTACACCTTC. The rearrangement joins TRBV25-1 to TRBJ1-2; TRBD1 matches 7 bases. V lost 6 bases and J lost 0; bases outside the gene matches: 7. CDR3 length equals 15 residues. Looked up from germline, CDR1 is MGHDK and CDR2 is SYGVNS.

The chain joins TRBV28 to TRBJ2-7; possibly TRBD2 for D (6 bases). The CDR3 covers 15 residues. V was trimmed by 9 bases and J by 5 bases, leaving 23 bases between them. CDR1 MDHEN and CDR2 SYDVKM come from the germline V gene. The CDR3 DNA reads TGTGCCAGTACCGGGACTGTGGCTAGTATCCACGAGCAGTACTTC. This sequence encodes CASTGTVASIHEQYF. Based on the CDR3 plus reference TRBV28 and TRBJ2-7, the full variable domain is DVKVTQSSRYLVKRTGEKVFLECVQDMDHENMFWYRQDPGLGLRLIYFSYDVKMKEKGDIPEGYSVSREKKERFSLILESASTNQTSMYLCASTGTVASIHEQYFGPGTRLTVT.

The CDR3 nucleotides read TGTGCCAGCAGTTCCCGACCCCCCCAGCATTTT. Protein sequence: CASSSRPPQHF. The rearrangement uses TRBV28 and TRBJ1-5, with D unclear. Germline V gene lookup returns CDR1 MDHEN and CDR2 SYDVKM. This CDR3 comprises 11 residues. Trimming removed 4 bases at V and 10 bases at J, with 8 bases between.

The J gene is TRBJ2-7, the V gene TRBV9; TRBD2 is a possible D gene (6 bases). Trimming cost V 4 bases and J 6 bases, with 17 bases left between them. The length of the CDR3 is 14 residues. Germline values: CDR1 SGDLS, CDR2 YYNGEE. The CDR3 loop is CASSLGTGVGEQYF. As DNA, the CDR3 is TGTGCCAGCAGCCTCGGAACGGGGGTGGGCGAGCAGTACTTC.

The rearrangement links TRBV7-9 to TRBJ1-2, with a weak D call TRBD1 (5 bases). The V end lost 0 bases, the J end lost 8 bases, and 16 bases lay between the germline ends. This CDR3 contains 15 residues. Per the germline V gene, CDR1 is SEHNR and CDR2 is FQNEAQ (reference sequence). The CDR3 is CASSLAEGRRAGYTF. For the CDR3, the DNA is TGTGCCAGCAGCTTAGCTGAGGGGCGCCGCGCGGGCTACACCTTC.

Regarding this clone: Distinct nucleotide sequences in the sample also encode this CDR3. CDR3 residues: CASSQHRTYEQYF. DNA for the CDR3: TGCGCCAGCAGCCAACATCGGACCTACGAGCAGTACTTC. The chain has TRBV4-3 and TRBJ2-7; no clear D gene. This CDR3 contains 13 residues. Per germline, CDR1 LGHNA and CDR2 YSLEER. V gave up 2 bases and J gave up 2 bases, with 7 bases separating them.

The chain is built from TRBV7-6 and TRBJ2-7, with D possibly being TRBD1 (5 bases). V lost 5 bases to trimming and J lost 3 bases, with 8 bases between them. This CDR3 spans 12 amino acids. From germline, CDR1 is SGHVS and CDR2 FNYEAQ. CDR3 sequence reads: CASSQTDYEQYF. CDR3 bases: TGTGCCAGCAGCCAGACAGACTACGAGCAGTACTTC.